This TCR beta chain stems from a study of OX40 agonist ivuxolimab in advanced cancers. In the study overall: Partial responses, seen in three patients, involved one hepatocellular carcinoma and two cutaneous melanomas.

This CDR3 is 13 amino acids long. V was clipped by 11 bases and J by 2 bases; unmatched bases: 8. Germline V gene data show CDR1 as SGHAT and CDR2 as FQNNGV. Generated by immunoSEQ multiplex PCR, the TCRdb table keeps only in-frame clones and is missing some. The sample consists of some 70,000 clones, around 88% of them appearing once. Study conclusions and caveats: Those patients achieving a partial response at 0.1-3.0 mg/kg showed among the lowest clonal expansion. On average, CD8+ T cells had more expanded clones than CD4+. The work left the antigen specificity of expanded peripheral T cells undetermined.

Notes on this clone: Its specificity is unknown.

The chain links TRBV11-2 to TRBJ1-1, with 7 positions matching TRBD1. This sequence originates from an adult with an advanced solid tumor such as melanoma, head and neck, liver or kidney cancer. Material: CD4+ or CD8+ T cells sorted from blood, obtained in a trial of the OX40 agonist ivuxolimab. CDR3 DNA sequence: TGTGCCTTGGGTAGGGACAGAAACACTGAAGCTTTCTTT. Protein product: CALGRDRNTEAFF.